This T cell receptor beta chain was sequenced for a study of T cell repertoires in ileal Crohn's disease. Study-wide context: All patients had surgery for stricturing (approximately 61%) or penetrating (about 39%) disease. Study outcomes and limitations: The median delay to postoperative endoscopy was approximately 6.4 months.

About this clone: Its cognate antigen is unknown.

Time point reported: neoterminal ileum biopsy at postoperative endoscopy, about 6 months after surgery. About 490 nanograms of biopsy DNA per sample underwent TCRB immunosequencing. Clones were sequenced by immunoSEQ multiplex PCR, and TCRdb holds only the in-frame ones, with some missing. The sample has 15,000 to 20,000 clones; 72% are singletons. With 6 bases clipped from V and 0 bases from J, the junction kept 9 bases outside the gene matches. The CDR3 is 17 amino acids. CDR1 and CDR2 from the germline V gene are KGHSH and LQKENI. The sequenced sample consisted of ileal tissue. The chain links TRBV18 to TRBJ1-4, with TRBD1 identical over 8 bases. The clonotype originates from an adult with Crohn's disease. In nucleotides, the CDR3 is TGTGCCAGCTCTCCCAGAACAGGGGGTGCAACTAATGAAAAACTGTTTTTT. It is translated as CASSPRTGGATNEKLFF.